This passage covers 5 T cell receptor beta chains from one sample sequenced in a study of shared clonotypes between healthy human individuals. Here immunoSEQ multiplex PCR was the method, and the copy in TCRdb shows in-frame clones only, minus some. This table has hundreds of thousands of clones, 95% to 98% appearing once. The sequenced sample consisted of naive CD4+ T cells sorted from blood. Subset in this sample: CD45RA+ positively selected. These receptors all come from a woman in her 30s in good health.

In this sample, this clone turned up once. The rearrangement links TRBV5-1 to TRBJ2-1; D is uncertain. The CDR3 is 16 amino acids. V lost 0 bases to trimming and J lost 0 bases, with 10 bases between them. Germline CDR1 reads SGHRS; CDR2 reads YFSETQ. The CDR3 DNA follows: TGCGCCAGCAGCTTGGAACCGAGAAGCTCCTACAATGAGCAGTTCTTC. Translated: CASSLEPRSSYNEQFF.

The gene calls are TRBV27 and TRBJ1-5; TRBD1 matches at 7 bases. From germline, CDR1 is MNHEY and CDR2 SMNVEV (reference sequence). This CDR3 is 20 amino acids long. J gave up 0 bases and V 2 bases, and 16 bases lay outside the gene matches. CDR3 protein: CASSLNFPWDRPNSNQPQHF. The CDR3 bases are TGTGCCAGCAGTTTAAACTTTCCTTGGGACAGACCTAATAGCAATCAGCCCCAGCATTTT.

The chain combines TRBV18 with TRBJ2-1, with no clear D. The CDR3 contains 12 residues. Trimming pared 3 bases from V and 13 bases from J, leaving 13 bases between. Germline V CDR1 and CDR2: KGHSH, LQKENI. CDR3 amino acids: CASSPGSPAQFF. The CDR3 region has the DNA TGTGCCAGCTCACCGGGCAGCCCAGCACAGTTCTTC.

This chain connects TRBV16 to TRBJ1-2; possibly TRBD1 for D (6 bases). This CDR3 is 15 amino acids long. Per germline, CDR1 KGHSY and CDR2 FQNENV. Trimming removed 5 bases at V and 4 bases at J, with 17 bases between. CDR3 loop: CASSNHRALGYGYTF. DNA of the CDR3: TGTGCCAGCAGCAACCACAGGGCGCTAGGCTATGGCTACACCTTC.

J is TRBJ1-4 and V is TRBV18; tentative D call: TRBD1 (5 bases). Trimming cost V 0 bases and J 13 bases, with 12 bases left between them. Germline CDR1 reads KGHSH; CDR2 reads LQKENI. The CDR3 sequence is 13 residues long. The CDR3 spells CASSPPGDDRLFF. CDR3 nucleotides: TGTGCCAGCTCACCACCTGGGGACGACCGACTGTTTTTT.